This TCR beta chain comes out of a study of T cell clones after liver transplantation. Study details: TCRbeta sequencing after a pre-transplant mixed lymphocyte reaction identified graft-donor-reactive clones, later tracked in post-transplant blood. Third-party-reactive TCRbeta sequences from pre-transplant mixed lymphocyte reactions served as antigen-independent comparators. Three of eight recipients were HCV-positive; others had non-autoimmune, non-viral indications. Until 12-24 months post-transplant, subjects got standard immunosuppression and no induction.

This clone was found a few times. Profiled with immunoSEQ multiplex PCR; TCRdb holds only in-frame clones, not every one. The repertoire holds tens of thousands of clones, with roughly 70% as singletons. Source: CD4+ T cells from blood, taken at the approximately 16-month timepoint. This TCR was sampled from a human patient who received a liver transplant. Some of the T cells might come from the graft donor.

CDR3 sequence reads: CASSYSSWRGADEQFF. The CDR3 bases are TGTGCCAGCAGTTACTCATCGTGGAGGGGGGCAGATGAGCAGTTCTTC. The rearrangement uses TRBV6-5 and TRBJ2-1; the D gene could be TRBD1 or TRBD2 (6 bases each). Germline V gives CDR1 MNHEY, CDR2 SVGAGI. The CDR3 is 16 residues long. V was pared by 0 bases and J by 8 bases, with 17 bases between.